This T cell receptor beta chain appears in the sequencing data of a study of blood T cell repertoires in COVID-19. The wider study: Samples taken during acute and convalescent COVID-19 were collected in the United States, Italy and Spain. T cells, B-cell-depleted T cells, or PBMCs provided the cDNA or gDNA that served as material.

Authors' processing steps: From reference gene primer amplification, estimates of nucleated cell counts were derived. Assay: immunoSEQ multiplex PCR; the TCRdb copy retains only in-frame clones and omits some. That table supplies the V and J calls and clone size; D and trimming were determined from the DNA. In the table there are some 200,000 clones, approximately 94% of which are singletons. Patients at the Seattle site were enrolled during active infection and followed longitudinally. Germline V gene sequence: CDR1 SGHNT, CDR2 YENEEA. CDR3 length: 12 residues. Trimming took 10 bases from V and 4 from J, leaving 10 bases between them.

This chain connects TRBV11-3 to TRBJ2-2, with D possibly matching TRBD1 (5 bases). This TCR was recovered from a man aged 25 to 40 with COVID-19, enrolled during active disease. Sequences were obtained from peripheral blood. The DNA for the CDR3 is TGTGCCACGCAAAGGGGCACCGGGGAGCTGTTTTTT. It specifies CATQRGTGELFF. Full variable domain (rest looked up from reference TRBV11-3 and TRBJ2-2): EAGVVQSPRYKIIEKKQPVAFWCNPISGHNTLYWYLQNLGQGPELLIRYENEEAVDDSQLPKDRFSAERLKGVDSTLKIQPAELGDSAVYLCATQRGTGELFFGEGSRLTVL.